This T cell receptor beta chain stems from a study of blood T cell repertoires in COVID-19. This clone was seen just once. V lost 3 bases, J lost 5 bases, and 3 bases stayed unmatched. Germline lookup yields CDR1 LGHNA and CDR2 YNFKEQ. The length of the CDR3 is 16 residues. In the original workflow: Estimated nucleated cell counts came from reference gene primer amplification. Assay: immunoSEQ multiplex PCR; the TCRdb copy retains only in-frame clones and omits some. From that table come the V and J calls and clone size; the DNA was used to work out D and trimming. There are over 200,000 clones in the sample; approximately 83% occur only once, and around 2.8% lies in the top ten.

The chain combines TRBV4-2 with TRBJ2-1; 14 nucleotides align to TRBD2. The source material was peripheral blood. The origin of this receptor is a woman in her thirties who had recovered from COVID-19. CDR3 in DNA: TGTGCCAGCAGCCATTCGACTAGCGGGGGGGACAATGAGCAGTTCTTC. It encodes CASSHSTSGGDNEQFF.